The 14 T cell receptor beta chains below were found in one sample sequenced in a study of blood T cells in healthy people across ages. Next came a second PCR, run for roughly 6 to 11 cycles, which used a sample-barcoded 5' primer along with a J-beta primer mix. A single record per CDR3 protein comes from TCRdb applying MiXCR to the 5' RACE reads. The sample carries over 1,500,000 distinct CDR3 sequences, less than 50% recorded once. The sequenced material came from blood. The source is a woman aged 40 to 50 in good health.

Points on this clonotype: An end of the junction differs from the germline gene, which may be a read error. V usage is TRBV11-2 and J usage is TRBJ2-1, with D hard to call. CDR1 is SGHAT and CDR2 is FQNNGV in the germline V gene. The CDR3 spans 10 residues. CDR3 DNA: TGTGCCAGCAGCGACAATAAGCAGTTCTTC. This gives the protein CASSDNKQFF.

The chain is built from TRBV19 and TRBJ2-1, with D possibly called TRBD1 or TRBD2 (5 bases each). The CDR3 sequence is 14 residues long. Germline V gives CDR1 LNHDA, CDR2 SQIVND (reference sequence). Deletions cut 5 bases from V and 3 bases from J, with 11 bases between. CDR3 in amino acids: CASSGGFIYNEQFF. Here the CDR3 DNA reads TGTGCCAGTAGTGGGGGATTCATCTACAATGAGCAGTTCTTC. Together with reference TRBV19 and TRBJ2-1, the CDR3 gives the full variable domain: DGGITQSPKYLFRKEGQNVTLSCEQNLNHDAMYWYRQDPGQGLRLIYYSQIVNDFQKGDIAEGYSVSREKKESFPLTVTSAQKNPTAFYLCASSGGFIYNEQFFGPGTRLTVL.

This clonotype was observed a single time. The rearrangement uses TRBV6-2 or TRBV6-3 and TRBJ2-5; 8 bases line up with TRBD2. Germline V gene sequence: CDR1 MNHEY, CDR2 SVGEGT. CDR3 length: 16 amino acids. J lost 3 bases, V lost 2 bases, and 8 bases had no gene match. The CDR3 coding sequence is TGTGCCAGCAGTTACCGGGTAGCGGGGATAAAAGAGACCCAGTACTTC. Translation: CASSYRVAGIKETQYF.

CDR3 region: CSASTGDRGVTQYF. CDR3 DNA: TGCAGTGCTAGCACAGGGGACCGCGGGGTGACCCAGTACTTC. V gene TRBV20-1 combines with J gene TRBJ2-5, with a weak D call TRBD1 (7 bases). V was cut by 3 bases and J by 7 bases, with 18 bases left in between. Per germline, CDR1 DFQATT and CDR2 SNEGSKA (reference sequence). The CDR3 is 14 residues long.

In its sample, this clonotype was seen a few times. The chain employs TRBV7-9 and TRBJ1-5, with 9 bases identical to TRBD1. CDR1 is SEHNR and CDR2 is FQNEAQ in the germline V gene (reference sequence). The V segment lost 6 bases and the J segment 6 bases; nucleotides outside the gene matches: 9. CDR3 length: 15 amino acids. The CDR3 here is CASSPDRGSLQPQHF. The CDR3 DNA reads TGTGCCAGCAGTCCGGACAGGGGTTCCCTTCAGCCCCAGCATTTT.

This chain uses TRBV7-2 with TRBJ2-5; TRBD2 is a possible D gene (6 bases). V gave up 8 bases and J gave up 0 bases, with 25 bases separating them. CDR3 length equals 18 residues. Germline-derived CDR1 and CDR2 are SGHTA and FQGNSA. DNA of the CDR3: TGTGCCAGCGGCCCGGTGTTGGCGGGACGGGGGAACCAAGAGACCCAGTACTTC. Translated, it gives CASGPVLAGRGNQETQYF.

The J gene is TRBJ1-5, the V gene TRBV10-3; D remains ambiguous. The germline V and J ends were trimmed by 8 bases and 3 bases, with 11 bases remaining between them. Germline values: CDR1 ENHRY, CDR2 SYGVKD. This CDR3 region has 13 residues. The CDR3 DNA is TGTGCCATCTCCCCGGGGAACAATCAGCCCCAGCATTTT. This translates into CAISPGNNQPQHF.

The chain links TRBV6-5 to TRBJ1-2, with no clear D. In germline, CDR1 is MNHEY, CDR2 SVGAGI. Trimming shortened V by 2 bases and J by 0 bases, and 4 bases separated the two germline ends. CDR3 length: 13 amino acids. Here the CDR3 reads CASSYATNYGYTF. CDR3 bases: TGTGCCAGCAGTTACGCCACTAACTATGGCTACACCTTC.

The V gene is TRBV6-2 or TRBV6-3, the J gene TRBJ2-5; D could derive from TRBD1 or TRBD2 (7 bases each). The V and J ends lost 2 bases and 5 bases respectively, with 12 bases between them. Per the germline V gene, CDR1 is MNHEY and CDR2 is SVGEGT. The CDR3 is 14 residues long. The chain's CDR3 is CASSYHQGGETQYF. In DNA, the CDR3 is TGTGCCAGCAGTTACCATCAGGGGGGGGAGACCCAGTACTTC.

The chain uses TRBV7-3 and TRBJ1-1; D remains unclear. The CDR3 has 14 amino acids. Germline V gene data show CDR1 as SGHTA and CDR2 as FQGTGA. Trimming removed 0 bases at V and 5 bases at J, with 10 bases between. In DNA form, the CDR3 reads TGTGCCAGCAGCTTAACTGGTGGGGAGACTGAAGCTTTCTTT. Encoded protein: CASSLTGGETEAFF.

The genes are TRBV28 and TRBJ2-3; 12 bases fit TRBD2. Germline V gives CDR1 MDHEN, CDR2 SYDVKM. After removal of 6 bases from V and 2 bases from J, the junction contained 6 bases not matched to a gene. The CDR3 is 16 residues long. The CDR3 DNA reads TGTGCCAGCAGCGCTCCTAGCGGGGGGGCCACAGATACGCAGTATTTT. Translated: CASSAPSGGATDTQYF.

The rearrangement uses TRBV27 and TRBJ2-3; 8 bases match TRBD2. From germline, CDR1 is MNHEY and CDR2 SMNVEV (reference sequence). This CDR3 has 16 amino acids. The V segment lost 8 bases and the J segment 0 bases; nucleotides outside the gene matches: 10. CDR3 sequence: CASAFGRGVSTDTQYF. The CDR3 DNA follows: TGTGCCAGCGCCTTTGGGCGGGGGGTTAGCACAGATACGCAGTATTTT.

This chain uses TRBV7-2 with TRBJ1-2; 9 bases are a match to TRBD1. J lost 4 bases, V lost 4 bases, and 10 bases had no gene match. This CDR3 has 16 amino acids. CDR1 is SGHTA, CDR2 FQGNSA, per germline. CDR3 nucleotides: TGTGCCAGCAGCTCGGAAGGTGTGACAGGGGGCTATGGCTACACCTTC. Encoded protein: CASSSEGVTGGYGYTF.

There are a few counts of this clonotype. The chain joins TRBV7-9 to TRBJ2-5; possible D gene TRBD1, 6 bases. The germline V gene encodes CDR1 SEHNR and CDR2 FQNEAQ (reference sequence). V dropped 1 base and J dropped 5 bases, with 14 bases sitting between them. The CDR3 runs to 15 residues. CDR3 sequence (DNA): TGTGCCAGCAGCTTAGGAGGGGGTCTCATCGAGACCCAGTACTTC. Residues: CASSLGGGLIETQYF.